A selection of T cell receptor beta chains follows, all from one sample in a study of blood T cell repertoires in COVID-19. Clones were sequenced by immunoSEQ multiplex PCR, and TCRdb holds only the in-frame ones, with some missing. The sample has 250,000 to 300,000 clones, around 86% seen once. The sequencing input was peripheral blood. The source is a man aged 50 or older with acute or convalescent COVID-19. Each CDR3 is given with its conserved first and last residue. Fields, in order: J gene, D gene, clone size, V gene, CDR3 protein, CDR3 DNA. D genes are given only for firm matches. Where a row states a size, it is once, few, many or the class of an expanded clone; other rows omit it.

TRBJ2-3	TRBD2	.	TRBV5-1	CASSHPAGGQKDTQYF	TGCGCCAGCAGCCACCCTGCGGGGGGCCAAAAAGATACGCAGTATTTT
TRBJ1-2	.	.	TRBV11-2	CASSLVAVNYGYTF	TGTGCCAGCAGCTTAGTGGCAGTTAACTATGGCTACACCTTC
TRBJ1-4	.	once	TRBV19	CASSTSGGASGKLFF	TGTGCCAGTAGTACATCCGGGGGGGCCTCCGGAAAACTGTTTTTT
TRBJ2-7	TRBD1	.	TRBV7-9	CASSLTGTGTYEQYF	TGTGCCAGCAGCTTAACCGGGACAGGGACCTACGAGCAGTACTTC
TRBJ2-1	.	.	TRBV7-3	CASSPRQVSFNEQFF	TGTGCCAGCAGCCCCCGACAGGTGTCGTTCAATGAGCAGTTCTTC
TRBJ2-1	TRBD1	few	TRBV11-2	CASRKRPLRDRDNEQFF	TGTGCCAGCAGAAAACGCCCACTCCGGGACAGAGACAATGAGCAGTTCTTC
TRBJ2-3	.	.	TRBV15	CATSRGASTDTQYF	TGTGCCACCAGCAGAGGCGCCTCCACAGATACGCAGTATTTT
TRBJ1-1	.	.	TRBV7-8	CASSHPHRTEAFF	TGTGCCAGCAGCCACCCCCATCGGACTGAAGCTTTCTTT
TRBJ2-3	.	once	TRBV15	CATSRARVGFEGRDTQYF	TGTGCCACCAGCAGAGCCCGGGTGGGATTTGAGGGCCGGGATACGCAGTATTTT
TRBJ1-1	TRBD1	.	TRBV19	CASKRAGGPNVEAFF	TGTGCCAGTAAGCGCGCAGGGGGCCCAAATGTAGAAGCTTTCTTT
TRBJ1-1	.	.	TRBV29-1	CSVGVQGNTEAFF	TGCAGCGTTGGGGTTCAGGGGAACACTGAAGCTTTCTTT
TRBJ1-1	.	.	TRBV7-3	CASSSGNMNTEAFF	TGTGCCAGCTCCTCGGGAAACATGAACACTGAAGCTTTCTTT
TRBJ1-3	TRBD1	.	TRBV5-1	CASSPPGTGVGNTIYF	TGCGCCAGCAGCCCCCCCGGGACAGGGGTCGGAAACACCATATATTTT
TRBJ2-5	.	.	TRBV9	CASSVGGTREETQYF	TGTGCCAGCAGCGTAGGAGGAACCCGGGAAGAGACCCAGTACTTC
TRBJ1-6	TRBD1	.	TRBV10-2	CATGQGNFSPLHF	TGCGCCACCGGACAGGGAAATTTTTCACCCCTCCACTTT
TRBJ2-5	.	.	TRBV12-3/TRBV12-4	CASRTRRETQYF	TGTGCCAGCAGGACTAGACGGGAGACCCAGTACTTC
TRBJ2-3	.	.	TRBV4-1	CASSQERGAGATDTQYF	TGCGCCAGCAGCCAAGAGAGGGGGGCGGGGGCCACAGATACGCAGTATTTT
TRBJ2-7	.	.	TRBV6-5	CASRTEIEQYF	TGTGCCAGCAGGACTGAAATTGAGCAGTACTTC
TRBJ1-3	.	.	TRBV7-3	CASSLSPPWTSGNTIYF	TGTGCCAGCAGCTTATCCCCCCCCTGGACATCTGGAAACACCATATATTTT
TRBJ1-6	.	.	TRBV20-1	CSASGQSPVSTLHF	TGCAGTGCTAGTGGACAGAGCCCTGTGTCGACCCTCCACTTT
TRBJ1-5	.	.	TRBV6-2/TRBV6-3	CASSYTREQPQHF	TGTGCCAGCAGTTACACCCGGGAGCAGCCCCAGCATTTT
TRBJ1-5	.	.	TRBV5-1	CASSFDGGGNQPQHF	TGCGCCAGCAGCTTTGACGGGGGGGGCAATCAGCCCCAGCATTTT
TRBJ1-2	.	.	TRBV5-1	CASSVGTPGDYGYTF	TGCGCCAGCAGCGTCGGGACACCCGGGGACTATGGCTACACCTTC
TRBJ2-5	TRBD2	.	TRBV4-1	CASSQGLAGGRQETQYF	TGCGCCAGCAGCCAGGGATTAGCGGGGGGGCGGCAAGAGACCCAGTACTTC
TRBJ2-2	.	.	TRBV7-3	CASSFNRVNTGELFF	TGTGCCAGCAGCTTCAACAGGGTGAACACCGGGGAGCTGTTTTTT
TRBJ1-3	.	.	TRBV3-1/TRBV3-2	CASSQEQIIRNTIYF	TGTGCCAGCAGCCAAGAACAGATAATAAGGAACACCATATATTTT
TRBJ2-3	TRBD2	.	TRBV14	CASSQDSRGGIGTQYF	TGTGCCAGCAGCCAAGACTCCCGCGGGGGTATTGGTACGCAGTATTTT
TRBJ1-6	.	.	TRBV27	CASRPDFQGFALHF	TGTGCCAGCAGGCCCGACTTCCAGGGGTTCGCCCTCCACTTT
TRBJ2-1	.	.	TRBV6-5	CASSLTGDTYNEQFF	TGTGCCAGCAGTTTAACAGGAGACACCTACAATGAGCAGTTCTTC
TRBJ2-3	TRBD1	.	TRBV6-6	CASSYGTAFTDTQYF	TGTGCCAGCAGTTACGGGACAGCGTTCACAGATACGCAGTATTTT
TRBJ1-6	TRBD1	.	TRBV2	CASRAQGDSPLHF	TGTGCCAGCAGGGCGCAGGGGGATTCACCCCTCCACTTT
TRBJ2-3	TRBD1	.	TRBV5-1	CASSSGTGVGTDTQYF	TGCGCCAGCAGCTCCGGGACAGGGGTTGGCACAGATACGCAGTATTTT
TRBJ2-4	TRBD2	.	TRBV7-9	CASSLEGLGGYF	TGTGCCAGCAGCTTAGAGGGACTAGGGGGGTACTTC